This T cell receptor beta chain was profiled in a study of blood T cell repertoires in COVID-19. As originally analysed: How many nucleated cells were present was estimated from reference gene primer amplification. Generated by immunoSEQ multiplex PCR, the TCRdb table keeps only in-frame clones and is missing some. The V and J calls and clone size come from that table; D and trimming were worked out from the DNA. The sample gives 180,000 or so clones, roughly 87% of which show up once; 1.6% is in the top ten. The germline gives CDR1 SGHRS, CDR2 YFSETQ. The CDR3 consists of 16 residues. Germline trimming cut 4 bases from V and 3 bases from J; bases unmatched to any gene: 5.

The genes are TRBV5-1 and TRBJ2-2; 11 bases are a match to TRBD2. The specimen sequenced was peripheral blood. The origin of this receptor is a woman in her fifties or sixties with acute or convalescent COVID-19. CDR3 region: CASSTSGLADTGELFF. CDR3 in DNA: TGCGCCAGCAGCACATCGGGACTAGCGGACACCGGGGAGCTGTTTTTT. The variable domain in full, completed from reference TRBV5-1 and TRBJ2-2, reads KAGVTQTPRYLIKTRGQQVTLSCSPISGHRSVSWYQQTPGQGLQFLFEYFSETQRNKGNFPGRFSGRQFSNSRSEMNVSTLELGDSALYLCASSTSGLADTGELFFGEGSRLTVL.